The sequence of this T cell receptor beta chain was determined in a study of blood T cell repertoires in COVID-19. Study-level background: Sample material is recorded as cDNA or gDNA derived from T cells, B-cell-depleted T cells, or PBMCs.

The CDR3 has 21 amino acids. Germline lookup yields CDR1 MGHRA and CDR2 YSYEKL. J gave up 0 bases and V 0 bases, and 16 bases lay outside the gene matches. In the original analysis: Amplification with reference gene primers provided the estimates of nucleated cell counts. Clones were read by immunoSEQ multiplex PCR, and TCRdb kept only the in-frame ones, dropping some. V and J calls and clone size are copied from that table; D and trimming were computed from the DNA. In the table there are approximately 360,000 clones, 88% of which are singletons. The cohort comprised adults aged roughly 18 to 90 years residing in approximately 25 US areas. The study assigned cohorts using participant-reported clinical history.

Sequencing used PBMCs or T cells enriched from blood (not recorded which). The source of this sequence is a woman aged 25 to 45 with acute COVID-19. The chain combines TRBV4-1 with TRBJ2-4, with 8 bases lining up with TRBD2. CDR3 sequence: CASSQDSFGAGVTLAKNIQYF. As DNA, the CDR3 is TGCGCCAGCAGCCAAGATTCTTTCGGAGCGGGGGTAACACTAGCCAAAAACATTCAGTACTTC.